This T cell receptor (beta chain) was documented in a study of technical replicates of blood from several donors. TCRdb's copy holds only in-frame clones and misses some; the assay was immunoSEQ multiplex PCR. Seen here are tens of thousands of clones, about 91% observed once, and the top ten hold 0.3% to 0.45%. The trim removed 4 bases at V and 0 bases at J, leaving 8 bases unmatched. Germline assignment: CDR1 SGHNT and CDR2 YYREEE (reference sequence). This CDR3 has 16 residues. The TCR was taken from a human donor in good health. Sequenced: T cells isolated from PBMCs. The genes are TRBV5-4 and TRBJ2-7; 9 bases align to TRBD1. The CDR3 loop is CASSPSATGGSYEQYF. The DNA of the CDR3 is TGTGCCAGCAGCCCGTCGGCGACAGGGGGCTCCTACGAGCAGTACTTC. The variable domain in full, completed from reference TRBV5-4 and TRBJ2-7, reads ETGVTQSPTHLIKTRGQQVTLRCSSQSGHNTVSWYQQALGQGPQFIFQYYREEENGRGNFPPRFSGLQFPNYSSELNVNALELDDSALYLCASSPSATGGSYEQYFGPGTRLTVT.